The clone carrying this TCR beta chain was recorded only once. Participant age was about 18 to 89 years, and participants resided in about two dozen US areas. The sample belongs to a study of blood T cell repertoires in COVID-19. Study context: Specimens from acute and convalescent COVID-19 originated in the United States, Italy and Spain.

How the authors handled the data: Amplification of reference gene primers provided the estimated nucleated cell counts. Repertoires were generated with immunoSEQ multiplex PCR, while TCRdb's copy carries only in-frame clones and drops some. V and J calls and clone size come straight from that table; D and trimming were deduced from the DNA. The table records about 210,000 clones, 81% of them present only once. The CDR3 loop spans 15 amino acids. V was trimmed by 1 base and J by 5 bases, leaving 14 bases between them. Per germline, CDR1 GTSNPN and CDR2 SVGIG (reference sequence). The rearrangement links TRBV30 to TRBJ2-2; D is unresolved. The sequenced material came from PBMCs or T cells enriched from blood (not recorded which). This clonotype originated in a woman in her forties or fifties with acute COVID-19. CDR3: CAWSDLTASTGELFF. The CDR3 region has the DNA TGTGCCTGGAGTGATCTAACCGCATCTACCGGGGAGCTGTTTTTT.